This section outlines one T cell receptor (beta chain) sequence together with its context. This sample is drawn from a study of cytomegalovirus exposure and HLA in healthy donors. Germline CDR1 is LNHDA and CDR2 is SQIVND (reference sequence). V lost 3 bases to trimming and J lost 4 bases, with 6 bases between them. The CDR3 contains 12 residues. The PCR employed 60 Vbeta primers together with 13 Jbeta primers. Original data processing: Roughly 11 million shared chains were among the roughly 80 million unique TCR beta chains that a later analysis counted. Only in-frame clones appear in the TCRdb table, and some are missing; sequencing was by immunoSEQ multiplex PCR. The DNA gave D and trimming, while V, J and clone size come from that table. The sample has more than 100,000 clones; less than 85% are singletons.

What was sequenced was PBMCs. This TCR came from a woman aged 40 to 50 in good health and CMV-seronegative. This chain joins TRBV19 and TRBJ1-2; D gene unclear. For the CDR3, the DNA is TGTGCCAGTAGTATTTCGTCCTATGGCTACACCTTC. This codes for CASSISSYGYTF.